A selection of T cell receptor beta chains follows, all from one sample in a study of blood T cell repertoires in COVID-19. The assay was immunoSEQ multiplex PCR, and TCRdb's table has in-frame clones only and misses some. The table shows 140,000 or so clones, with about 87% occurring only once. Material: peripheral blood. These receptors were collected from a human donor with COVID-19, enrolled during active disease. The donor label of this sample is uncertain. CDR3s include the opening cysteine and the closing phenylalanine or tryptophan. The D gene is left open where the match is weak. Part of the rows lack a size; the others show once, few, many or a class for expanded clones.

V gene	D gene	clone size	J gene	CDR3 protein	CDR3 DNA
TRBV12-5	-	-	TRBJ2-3	CASGISGTDTQYF	TGTGCTAGTGGAATAAGCGGCACAGATACGCAGTATTTT
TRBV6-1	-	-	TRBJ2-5	CASSELEGETQYF	TGTGCCAGCAGTGAGCTAGAAGGAGAGACCCAGTACTTC
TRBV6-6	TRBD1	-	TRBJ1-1	CASSYPRQGLNTEAFF	TGTGCCAGCAGTTACCCCAGACAGGGGCTGAACACTGAAGCTTTCTTT
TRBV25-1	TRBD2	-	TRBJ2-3	CASSDPTSGTSTDTQYF	TGTGCCAGCAGTGATCCCACTAGCGGGACTAGCACAGATACGCAGTATTTT
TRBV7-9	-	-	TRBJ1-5	CASSPQGNQPQHF	TGTGCCAGCAGCCCTCAGGGAAATCAGCCCCAGCATTTT
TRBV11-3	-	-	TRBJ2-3	CASSPRGTTDTQYF	TGTGCCAGCAGCCCCCGGGGGACCACAGATACGCAGTATTTT
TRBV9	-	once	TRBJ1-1	CASSTLSSTEAFF	TGTGCCAGCAGCACCCTCAGTTCTACTGAAGCTTTCTTT
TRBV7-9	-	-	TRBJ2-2	CASSARGHTGELFF	TGTGCCAGCAGCGCCAGGGGACACACCGGGGAGCTGTTTTTT
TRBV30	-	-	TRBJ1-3	CAWSKGGSGAGNTIYF	TGTGCCTGGAGCAAGGGAGGGAGCGGGGCTGGAAACACCATATATTTT
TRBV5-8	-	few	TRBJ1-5	CASSPDTLNQPQHF	TGTGCCAGCAGCCCAGACACTTTAAATCAGCCCCAGCATTTT
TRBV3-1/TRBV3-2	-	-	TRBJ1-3	CASSQIPSSGNTIYF	TGTGCCAGCAGCCAAATTCCGAGCTCTGGAAACACCATATATTTT
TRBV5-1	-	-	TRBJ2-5	CASTIAAEETQYF	TGCGCCAGCACCATAGCGGCGGAAGAGACCCAGTACTTC
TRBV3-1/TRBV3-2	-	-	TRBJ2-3	CASSQGLANTDTQYF	TGTGCCAGCAGCCAAGGGCTAGCTAACACAGATACGCAGTATTTT
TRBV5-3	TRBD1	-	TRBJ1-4	CARSPALGQGTNEKLFF	TGTGCCAGAAGCCCCGCCCTCGGACAGGGTACTAATGAAAAACTGTTTTTT
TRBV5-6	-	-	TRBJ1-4	CASSPGGKGLFF	TGTGCCAGCAGCCCTGGGGGGAAGGGGTTGTTTTTT
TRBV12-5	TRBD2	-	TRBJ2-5	CASGSLTSGGPQETQYF	TGTGCTAGTGGTTCCCTAACTAGCGGGGGCCCGCAAGAGACCCAGTACTTC
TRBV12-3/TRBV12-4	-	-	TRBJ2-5	CASSPGGRETQYF	TGTGCCAGCAGTCCGGGGGGCCGGGAGACCCAGTACTTC
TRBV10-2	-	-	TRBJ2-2	CASTLIPTQNTGELFF	TGCGCCAGCACCTTAATACCGACTCAGAACACCGGGGAGCTGTTTTTT
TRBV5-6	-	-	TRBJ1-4	CASSFGEEKLFF	TGTGCCAGCAGCTTCGGGGAGGAAAAACTGTTTTTT
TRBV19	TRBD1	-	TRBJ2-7	CASKGTGSYEQYF	TGTGCCAGTAAGGGGACAGGGTCCTACGAGCAGTACTTC
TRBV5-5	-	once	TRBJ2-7	CASSSFRGNEQYF	TGTGCCAGCAGCTCCTTTCGCGGGAACGAGCAGTACTTC
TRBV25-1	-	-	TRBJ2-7	CASSVLSYEQYF	TGTGCCAGCAGTGTTCTCTCCTACGAGCAGTACTTC
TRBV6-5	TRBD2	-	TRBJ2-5	CASRAGAETQYF	TGTGCCAGCAGAGCGGGAGCAGAGACCCAGTACTTC
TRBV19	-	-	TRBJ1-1	CASSIRGYGTEAFF	TGTGCCAGTAGTATAAGGGGGTACGGCACTGAAGCTTTCTTT
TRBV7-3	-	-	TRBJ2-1	CASSLTGDNEQFF	TGTGCCAGCAGCTTAACAGGGGACAATGAGCAGTTCTTC
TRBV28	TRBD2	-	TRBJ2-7	CASSPPGGYPYEQYF	TGTGCCAGCAGTCCCCCGGGGGGGTATCCCTACGAGCAGTACTTC
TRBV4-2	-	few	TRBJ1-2	CASSQYPAPDWGLLGYTF	TGTGCCAGCAGCCAATACCCCGCCCCAGACTGGGGCCTTTTGGGATACACCTTC
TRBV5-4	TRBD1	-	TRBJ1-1	CASSLAGGLTEAFF	TGTGCCAGCAGCTTGGCAGGGGGCTTAACTGAAGCTTTCTTT
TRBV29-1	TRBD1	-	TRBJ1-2	CSVVGDTGGRTGGYTF	TGCAGCGTTGTGGGGGATACAGGGGGTAGGACAGGTGGCTACACCTTC
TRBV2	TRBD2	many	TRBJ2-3	CASSSGLASTDTQYF	TGTGCCAGCAGTTCCGGACTAGCGAGCACAGATACGCAGTATTTT
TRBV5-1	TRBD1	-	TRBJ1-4	CASSPDRGLGEKLFF	TGCGCCAGCAGCCCCGACAGGGGGCTCGGCGAAAAACTGTTTTTT
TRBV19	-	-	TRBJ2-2	CASSILQNTGELFF	TGTGCCAGTTCAATACTACAGAACACCGGGGAGCTGTTTTTT
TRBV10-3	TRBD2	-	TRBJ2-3	CATAGGTDTQYF	TGTGCCACCGCGGGGGGAACAGATACGCAGTATTTT
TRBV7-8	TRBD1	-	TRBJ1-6	CASSLNRGWGSPLHF	TGTGCCAGCAGCCTGAACAGGGGATGGGGATCACCCCTCCACTTT
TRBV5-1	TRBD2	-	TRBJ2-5	CASSLVGTSEETQYF	TGCGCCAGCAGCTTGGTAGGGACTAGCGAAGAGACCCAGTACTTC
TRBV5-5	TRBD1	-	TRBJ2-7	CASSWADRVTPYEQYF	TGTGCCAGCAGCTGGGCTGACAGGGTGACCCCCTACGAGCAGTACTTC
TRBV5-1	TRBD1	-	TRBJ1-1	CASSADRGGEAFF	TGCGCCAGCAGCGCAGACAGGGGCGGTGAAGCTTTCTTT
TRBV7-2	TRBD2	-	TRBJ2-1	CASSLGGRWNEQFF	TGTGCCAGCAGCTTAGGCGGGAGGTGGAATGAGCAGTTCTTC
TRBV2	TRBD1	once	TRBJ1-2	CASRIDQGQYGYTF	TGTGCCAGCAGGATAGATCAGGGACAGTATGGCTACACCTTC
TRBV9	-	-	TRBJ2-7	CASSPRVKSDEQYF	TGTGCCAGCAGCCCCAGGGTAAAGTCGGACGAGCAGTACTTC
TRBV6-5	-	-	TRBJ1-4	CASSPGGEKLFF	TGTGCCAGCAGCCCGGGAGGAGAAAAACTGTTTTTT
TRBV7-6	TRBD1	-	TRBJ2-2	CASSDVPTGGPNTGELFF	TGTGCCAGCAGCGACGTCCCGACAGGGGGCCCGAACACCGGGGAGCTGTTTTTT
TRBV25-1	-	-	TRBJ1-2	CASSSSGNRAGYTF	TGTGCCAGCTCCTCGAGTGGTAACAGAGCCGGCTACACCTTC
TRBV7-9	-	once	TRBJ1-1	CASSLLAEAFF	TGTGCCAGCAGCTTATTAGCTGAAGCTTTCTTT
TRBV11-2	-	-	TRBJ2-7	CASSSFRDSGTEEQYF	TGTGCCAGCAGCTCCTTCCGGGACTCGGGGACGGAGGAGCAGTACTTC